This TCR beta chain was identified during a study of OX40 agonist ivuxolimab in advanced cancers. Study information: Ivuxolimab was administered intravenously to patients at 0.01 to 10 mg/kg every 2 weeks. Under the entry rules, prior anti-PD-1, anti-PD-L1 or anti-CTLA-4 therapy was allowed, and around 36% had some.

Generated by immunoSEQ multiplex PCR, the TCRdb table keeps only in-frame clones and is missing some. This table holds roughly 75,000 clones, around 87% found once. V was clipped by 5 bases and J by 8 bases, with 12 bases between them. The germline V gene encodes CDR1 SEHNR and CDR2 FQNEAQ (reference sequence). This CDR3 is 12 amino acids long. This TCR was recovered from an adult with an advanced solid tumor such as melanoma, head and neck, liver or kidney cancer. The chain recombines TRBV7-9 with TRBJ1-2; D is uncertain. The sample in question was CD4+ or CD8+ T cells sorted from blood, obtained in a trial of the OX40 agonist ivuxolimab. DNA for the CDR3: TGTGCCAGCAGCGTTCCATTCAACGGCTACACCTTC. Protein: CASSVPFNGYTF.